These 6 T cell receptor beta chains came from one sample sequenced in a study of cytotoxic CD8 clonotypes in ibrutinib-treated CLL (dated by TCRdb to the early 2020s). Libraries were prepared through the immunoSEQ multiplex PCR assay. What TCRdb holds here is the immuneACCESS table cut down to in-frame rearrangements. Part of the clones is not present; checked against another copy, under half of the missing clones reflect an unresolved V gene, and the others are unexplained. The sample records more than 300,000 clones, around four fifths of which are singletons. The top ten clonotypes cover 5.5% to 8% of the sample. The source material was PBMCs, sampled before ibrutinib treatment. The receptors here all came from a human donor with chronic lymphocytic leukemia.

This clone was seen only once. The rearrangement joins TRBV15 to TRBJ1-5; no firm D call. The germline V gene encodes CDR1 LNHNV and CDR2 YYDKDF (reference sequence). The CDR3 consists of 16 residues. Trimming took off 0 bases at V and 2 bases at J, with 11 bases between the two ends. The CDR3 region is CATSRDWAPGNQPQHF. DNA of the CDR3: TGTGCCACCAGCAGAGATTGGGCGCCGGGCAATCAGCCCCAGCATTTT.

A few counts support this clone. J is TRBJ2-7 and V is TRBV2; 10 nucleotides agree with TRBD2. Germline V gene lookup returns CDR1 SNHLY and CDR2 FYNNEI. This CDR3 contains 15 residues. V lost 3 bases, J lost 5 bases, and 7 bases stayed unmatched. CDR3 nucleotide sequence: TGTGCCAGCAGTGAGGCTAGCGGGAGAATCGACGAGCAGTACTTC. Translating gives CASSEASGRIDEQYF.

The CDR3 loop reads CASGREKLFF. CDR3 coding DNA: TGCGCCAGCGGAAGGGAAAAACTGTTTTTT. The chain employs TRBV4-3 and TRBJ1-4; D remains unclear. There are 10 residues in the CDR3. Germline CDR1 LGHNA, CDR2 YSLEER. Trimming removed 8 bases from V and 8 bases from J, with 6 bases in between.

The chain links TRBV7-8 to TRBJ2-7, with 7 nucleotides matching TRBD2. CDR1 is SGHVS and CDR2 is FQNEAQ in the germline V gene. The CDR3 is made up of 16 amino acids. J was trimmed by 3 bases and V by 3 bases; bases with no gene match: 11. In DNA, the CDR3 is TGTGCCAGCAGCTTGAGACGTCTAGCGGTAAACTACGAGCAGTACTTC. It translates to CASSLRRLAVNYEQYF.

The chain is built from TRBV25-1 and TRBJ2-7; the D gene is possibly TRBD1 (6 bases). Trimming shortened V by 3 bases and J by 2 bases, and 14 bases separated the two germline ends. The CDR3 loop spans 15 amino acids. From germline, CDR1 is MGHDK and CDR2 SYGVNS. CDR3 in DNA: TGTGCCAGCAGTGATCCTAAGACAGGTACCTACGAGCAGTACTTC. Encoded protein: CASSDPKTGTYEQYF.

This clone has only one observation. This chain joins TRBV2 and TRBJ2-3; possibly TRBD2 for D (7 bases). The CDR3 covers 17 residues. Per the germline V gene, CDR1 is SNHLY and CDR2 is FYNNEI. V was cut by 6 bases and J by 0 bases, with 19 bases left in between. This CDR3 reads CASRNSRGGGSTDTQYF. The CDR3 DNA follows: TGTGCCAGCAGAAACTCTCGCGGGGGCGGGAGCACAGATACGCAGTATTTT.